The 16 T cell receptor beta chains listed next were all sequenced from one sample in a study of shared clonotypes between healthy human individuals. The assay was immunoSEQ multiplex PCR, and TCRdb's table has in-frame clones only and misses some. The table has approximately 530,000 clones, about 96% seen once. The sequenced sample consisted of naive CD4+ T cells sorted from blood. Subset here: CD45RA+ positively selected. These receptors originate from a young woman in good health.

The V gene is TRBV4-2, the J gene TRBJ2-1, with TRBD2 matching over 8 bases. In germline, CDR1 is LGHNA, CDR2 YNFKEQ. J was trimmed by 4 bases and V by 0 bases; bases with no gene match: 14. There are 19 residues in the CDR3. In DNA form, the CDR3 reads TGTGCCAGCAGCCAAGATATAGGTCGGGAGGGACCTTTTTACAATGAGCAGTTCTTC. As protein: CASSQDIGREGPFYNEQFF.

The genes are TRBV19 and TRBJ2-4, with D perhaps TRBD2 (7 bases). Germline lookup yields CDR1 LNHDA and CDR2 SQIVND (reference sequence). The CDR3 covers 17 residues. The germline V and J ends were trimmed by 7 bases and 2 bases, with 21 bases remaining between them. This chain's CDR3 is CASTPMGGAQTKNIQYF. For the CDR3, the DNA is TGTGCCAGTACCCCGATGGGGGGGGCGCAGACCAAAAACATTCAGTACTTC.

CDR3: CASSTQGYGYTF. The CDR3 region has the DNA TGTGCCAGCAGCACACAGGGGTATGGCTACACCTTC. The chain employs TRBV28 and TRBJ1-2; TRBD1 aligns across 7 bases. This CDR3 has 12 amino acids. After removal of 6 bases from V and 5 bases from J, the junction contained 3 bases not matched to a gene. Germline CDR1 is MDHEN and CDR2 is SYDVKM.

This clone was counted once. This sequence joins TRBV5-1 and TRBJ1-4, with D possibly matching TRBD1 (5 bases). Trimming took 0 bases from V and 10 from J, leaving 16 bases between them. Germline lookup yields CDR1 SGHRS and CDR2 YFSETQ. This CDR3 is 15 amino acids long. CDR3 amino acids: CASSLAGGLRGKLFF. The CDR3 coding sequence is TGCGCCAGCAGCTTGGCCGGGGGATTGAGGGGAAAACTGTTTTTT.

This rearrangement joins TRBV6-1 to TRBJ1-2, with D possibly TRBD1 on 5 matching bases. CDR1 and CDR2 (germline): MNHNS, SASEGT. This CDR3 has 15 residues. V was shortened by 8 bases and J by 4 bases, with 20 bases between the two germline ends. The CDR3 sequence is CASSRGGDRGYGYTF. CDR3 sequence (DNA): TGTGCCAGCTCCCGTGGGGGGGATCGGGGCTATGGCTACACCTTC.

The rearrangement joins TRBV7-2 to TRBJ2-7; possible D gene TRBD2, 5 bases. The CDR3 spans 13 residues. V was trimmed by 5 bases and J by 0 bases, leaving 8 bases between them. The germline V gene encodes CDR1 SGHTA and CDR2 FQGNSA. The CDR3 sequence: CASSPSSSYEQYF. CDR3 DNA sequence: TGTGCCAGCAGCCCTAGCAGCTCCTACGAGCAGTACTTC.

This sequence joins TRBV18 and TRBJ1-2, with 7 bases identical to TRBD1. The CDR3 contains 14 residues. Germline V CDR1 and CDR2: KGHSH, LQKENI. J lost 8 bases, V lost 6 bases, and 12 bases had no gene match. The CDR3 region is CASSPETGTDGYTF. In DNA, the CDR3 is TGTGCCAGCTCCCCAGAGACGGGGACAGACGGCTACACCTTC. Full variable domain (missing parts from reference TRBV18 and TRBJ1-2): NAGVMQNPRHLVRRRGQEARLRCSPMKGHSHVYWYRQLPEEGLKFMVYLQKENIIDESGMPKERFSAEFPKEGPSILRIQQVVRGDSAAYFCASSPETGTDGYTFGSGTRLTVV.

The CDR3 DNA follows: TGTGCCAGCAGTTTATTAGGGGGCGGGCGCAATCAGCCCCAGCATTTT. As protein: CASSLLGGGRNQPQHF. The chain joins TRBV28 to TRBJ1-5; 7 bases line up with TRBD1. Germline V CDR1 and CDR2: MDHEN, SYDVKM. V shed 1 base and J 2 bases; nucleotides not matched to a gene: 5. CDR3 length: 16 residues.

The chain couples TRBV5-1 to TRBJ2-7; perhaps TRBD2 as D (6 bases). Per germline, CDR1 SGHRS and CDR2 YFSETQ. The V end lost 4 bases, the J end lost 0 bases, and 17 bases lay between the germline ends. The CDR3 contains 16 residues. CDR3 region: CASSPGGTSSSYEQYF. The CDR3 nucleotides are TGCGCCAGCAGCCCTGGCGGGACTTCCAGCTCCTACGAGCAGTACTTC.

CDR3: CASSLRLADEQYF. The CDR3 nucleotides read TGTGCCAGCAGCTTAAGACTAGCTGACGAGCAGTACTTC. The chain uses TRBV7-9 and TRBJ2-7; 7 bases map to TRBD2. V trimming: 2 bases; J trimming: 5 bases; junction bases outside the gene matches: 3. The germline V gene has CDR1 SEHNR and CDR2 FQNEAQ (reference sequence). The length of the CDR3 is 13 residues.

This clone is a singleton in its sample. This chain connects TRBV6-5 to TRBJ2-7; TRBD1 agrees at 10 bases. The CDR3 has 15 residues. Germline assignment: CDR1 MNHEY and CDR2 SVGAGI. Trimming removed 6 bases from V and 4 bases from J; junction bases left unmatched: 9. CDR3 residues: CASRRKDRGLYEQYF. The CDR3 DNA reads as TGTGCCAGCAGGAGAAAAGACAGGGGGCTTTACGAGCAGTACTTC.

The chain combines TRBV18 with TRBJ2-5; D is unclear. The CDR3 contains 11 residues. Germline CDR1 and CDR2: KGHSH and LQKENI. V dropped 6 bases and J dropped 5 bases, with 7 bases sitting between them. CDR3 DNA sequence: TGTGCCAGCTCTCGAAGCGAGACCCAGTACTTC. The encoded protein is CASSRSETQYF.

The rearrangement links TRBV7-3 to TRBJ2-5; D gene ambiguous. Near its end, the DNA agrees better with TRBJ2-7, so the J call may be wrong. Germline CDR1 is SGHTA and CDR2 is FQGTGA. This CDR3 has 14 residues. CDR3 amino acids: CASSLTGKPYEQYF. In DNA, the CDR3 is TGTGCCAGCAGCCTGACCGGCAAACCCTACGAGCAGTACTTC.

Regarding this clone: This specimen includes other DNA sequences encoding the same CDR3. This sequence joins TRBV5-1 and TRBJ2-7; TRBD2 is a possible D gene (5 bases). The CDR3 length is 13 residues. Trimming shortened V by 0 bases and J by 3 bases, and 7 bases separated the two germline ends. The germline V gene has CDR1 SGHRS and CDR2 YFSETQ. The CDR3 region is CASSLEGDYEQYF. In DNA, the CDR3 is TGCGCCAGCAGCTTGGAGGGAGACTACGAGCAGTACTTC.

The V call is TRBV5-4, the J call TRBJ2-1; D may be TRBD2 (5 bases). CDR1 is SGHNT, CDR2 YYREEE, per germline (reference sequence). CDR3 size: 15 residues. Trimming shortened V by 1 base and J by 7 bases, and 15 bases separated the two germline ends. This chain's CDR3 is CASSLRTHLANEQFF. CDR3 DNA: TGTGCCAGCAGCTTGCGGACCCATCTAGCAAATGAGCAGTTCTTC.

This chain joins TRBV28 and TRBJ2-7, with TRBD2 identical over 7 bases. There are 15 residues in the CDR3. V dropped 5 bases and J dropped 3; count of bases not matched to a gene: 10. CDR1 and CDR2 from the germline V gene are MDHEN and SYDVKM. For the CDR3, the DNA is TGTGCCAGCAGTAGGGGCGGAGCGGGGAGCTACGAGCAGTACTTC. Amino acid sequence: CASSRGGAGSYEQYF.